The 21 T cell receptor beta chains listed next were all sequenced from one sample in a study of naive and memory T cell subsets. The beta constant-region primer was an equimolar mix of two oligonucleotides covering TRBC1 and TRBC2. Ligated cDNA was amplified by four rounds of PCR with nested alpha and beta constant-region primers and SP2. TCRdb re-called the UMI-ligation and nested PCR reads through MiXCR, storing one row per CDR3 protein. This table holds 15,000 to 20,000 distinct CDR3 sequences, roughly 8.7% found once. Sequences were obtained from central memory CD8+ T cells from blood. These TCRs come from a human donor in good health.

This clonotype was counted between two and nine times. CDR3 residues: CASSSRTIEAFF. The CDR3 DNA reads as TGTGCCAGCAGCTCACGAACCATTGAAGCTTTCTTT. This rearrangement joins TRBV7-9 to TRBJ1-1; D not certain. V gave up 4 bases and J gave up 7 bases, with 10 bases separating them. The CDR3 length is 12 residues. CDR1 is SEHNR, CDR2 FQNEAQ, per germline (reference sequence).

The table lists this clonotype with many counts. The chain couples TRBV12-3 or TRBV12-4 to TRBJ2-7, with TRBD2 identical over 13 bases. Unmatched junction bases numbered 6, after V lost 5 bases and J lost 5 bases. This CDR3 is built from 15 residues. The CDR3 region is CASSPGTSGTNEQYF. The CDR3 coding sequence is TGTGCCAGCAGTCCCGGGACTAGCGGGACGAACGAGCAGTACTTC.

This clonotype was counted at least ten times. CDR3 DNA sequence: TGTGCCACCAGCAGAGGAAGCGGGAAAGACAATGAGCAGTTCTTC. It yields the protein CATSRGSGKDNEQFF. The chain links TRBV15 to TRBJ2-1; 7 positions agree with TRBD2. V shed 1 base and J 5 bases; nucleotides not matched to a gene: 5. The CDR3 runs 15 residues. The germline gives CDR1 LNHNV, CDR2 YYDKDF (reference sequence).

V and J are TRBV6-1 and TRBJ2-3; TRBD1 aligns across 8 bases. Germline-derived CDR1 and CDR2 are MNHNS and SASEGT. J gave up 4 bases and V 0 bases, and 3 bases lay outside the gene matches. The CDR3 has 15 residues. The CDR3 protein is CASSEALGQADTQYF. The CDR3 DNA is TGTGCCAGCAGTGAAGCCTTGGGACAGGCAGATACGCAGTATTTT.

This clonotype was seen many times. This sequence joins TRBV27 and TRBJ1-1; possibly TRBD1 for D (6 bases). This CDR3 spans 18 amino acids. The V end was cut by 0 bases, the J end by 0 bases, with 17 bases between. Germline V gene sequence: CDR1 MNHEY, CDR2 SMNVEV (reference sequence). CDR3 residues: CASSLSLAYRDVNTEAFF. CDR3 DNA sequence: TGTGCCAGCAGTTTATCGTTGGCGTACAGGGATGTGAACACTGAAGCTTTCTTT.

The chain uses TRBV7-9 and TRBJ1-5; no definite D call. The CDR3 has 14 residues. The V gene's germline CDR1 is SEHNR and CDR2 FQNEAQ (reference sequence). Trimming shortened V by 3 bases and J by 5 bases, and 11 bases separated the two germline ends. The CDR3 reads CASSLSTGDQPQHF. The CDR3, as DNA: TGTGCCAGCAGCTTGAGTACTGGGGATCAGCCCCAGCATTTT.

J is TRBJ1-4 and V is TRBV7-2; TRBD1 might be the D (5 bases). The V and J ends lost 3 bases and 4 bases respectively, with 9 bases between them. The V gene's germline CDR1 is SGHTA and CDR2 FQGNSA. The CDR3 totals 14 residues. This CDR3 reads CASSLGPNNEKLFF. The DNA of the CDR3 is TGTGCCAGCAGCTTGGGACCGAATAATGAAAAACTGTTTTTT.

This clonotype appeared a few times. This chain uses TRBV4-2 with TRBJ2-7; a weak D match, TRBD2 (6 bases). The germline gives CDR1 LGHNA, CDR2 YNFKEQ. The germline V and J ends were trimmed by 0 bases and 2 bases, with 14 bases remaining between them. This CDR3 has 16 residues. As DNA, the CDR3 is TGTGCCAGCAGCCAAGAAGGGAGTGGGGGGACCTACGAGCAGTACTTC. It codes for CASSQEGSGGTYEQYF.

This clonotype was seen only a few times. The chain uses TRBV7-9 and TRBJ2-5, with a tentative D call TRBD2 (5 bases). With 3 bases removed from V and 5 bases from J, the gap between germline ends came to 10 bases. This CDR3 contains 13 residues. Germline-derived CDR1 and CDR2 are SEHNR and FQNEAQ (reference sequence). CDR3 in DNA: TGTGCCAGCAGCTTTGCAAGCGGTGAGACCCAGTACTTC. Translated, it gives CASSFASGETQYF. Looking up the rest from reference TRBV7-9 and TRBJ2-5 gives the full variable domain: DTGVSQNPRHKITKRGQNVTFRCDPISEHNRLYWYRQTLGQGPEFLTYFQNEAQLEKSRLLSDRFSAERPKGSFSTLEIQRTEQGDSAMYLCASSFASGETQYFGPGTRLLVL.

There are a few counts of this clonotype. The chain carries TRBV7-9 and TRBJ2-2; D is possibly TRBD1 (6 bases). This CDR3 spans 15 amino acids. Trimming stripped 5 bases from V and 2 bases from J, with 12 bases between. Germline CDR1 and CDR2: SEHNR and FQNEAQ (reference sequence). CDR3 bases: TGTGCCAGCAGCCCCCGGGACACCAACACCGGGGAGCTGTTTTTT. Translating it yields CASSPRDTNTGELFF.

The rearrangement joins TRBV4-3 to TRBJ2-3, with a tentative D call TRBD1 (5 bases). The V end was cut by 0 bases, the J end by 1 base, with 11 bases between. Per the germline V gene, CDR1 is LGHNA and CDR2 is YSLEER. The CDR3 sequence is 16 residues long. CDR3 amino acids: CASSQDQGVGTDTQYF. Written as DNA, the CDR3 is TGCGCCAGCAGCCAAGATCAAGGGGTTGGCACAGATACGCAGTATTTT.

The CDR3 bases are TGTGCCAGCAGGCTAGCGGGAGGGACTGCAGACATTCAGTACTTC. Amino acid sequence: CASRLAGGTADIQYF. The V gene is TRBV6-1, the J gene TRBJ2-4, with 12 bases that match TRBD2. The CDR3 covers 15 residues. Germline V CDR1 and CDR2: MNHNS, SASEGT. The V gene end was trimmed by 6 bases and the J gene end by 8 bases; junction bases not matched to a gene: 8.

This clonotype appeared many times. V is TRBV20-1 and J is TRBJ1-5; 8 bases agree with TRBD1. The CDR3 has 13 amino acids. Per the germline V gene, CDR1 is DFQATT and CDR2 is SNEGSKA (reference sequence). V lost 5 bases and J lost 5; bases outside the gene matches: 5. CDR3 in amino acids: CSARTGLYQPQHF. CDR3 nucleotides: TGCAGTGCTCGGACAGGGCTCTATCAGCCCCAGCATTTT.

This clonotype was recorded many times. This chain joins TRBV24-1 and TRBJ2-1, with 10 nucleotides matching TRBD1. The CDR3 contains 14 residues. V shed 8 bases, J shed 9 bases, and the junction held 9 bases outside the gene matches. The V gene's germline CDR1 is KGHDR and CDR2 SFDVKD. CDR3 loop: CATKGTGAGGEQFF. For the CDR3, the DNA is TGTGCCACCAAAGGGACAGGGGCAGGCGGTGAGCAGTTCTTC.

The DNA of the CDR3 is TGTGCCAGCAGCCAAGGGGGCAGTCTCGTCACAGATACGCAGTATTTT. Protein product: CASSQGGSLVTDTQYF. The rearrangement uses TRBV4-2 and TRBJ2-3, with D possibly matching TRBD1 (5 bases). Trimming took 1 base from V and 2 from J, leaving 13 bases between them. The CDR3 is 16 amino acids. Germline V gene data show CDR1 as LGHNA and CDR2 as YNFKEQ.

This clonotype was observed a handful of times. The rearrangement links TRBV29-1 to TRBJ2-5; D possibly corresponds to TRBD2 (6 bases). The CDR3 extends over 13 amino acids. V shed 4 bases and J shed 3 bases, with 12 bases lying between them. CDR1 and CDR2 (germline): SQVTM, ANQGSEA. The CDR3 bases are TGCAGCGTTGCGGCGGGGCACAAAGAGACCCAGTACTTC. This translates into CSVAAGHKETQYF.

The V gene is TRBV15, the J gene TRBJ2-2; D perhaps matches TRBD2 (5 bases). V shed 3 bases and J shed 9 bases, with 11 bases lying between them. CDR1 LNHNV and CDR2 YYDKDF come from the germline V gene (reference sequence). CDR3 length: 13 residues. This CDR3 reads CATSSGVSRELFF. DNA of the CDR3: TGTGCCACCAGCAGCGGGGTGTCAAGGGAGCTGTTTTTT.

This clonotype was recorded at least ten times. This sequence joins TRBV7-9 and TRBJ2-1, with TRBD2 identical over 8 bases. The germline V gene encodes CDR1 SEHNR and CDR2 FQNEAQ (reference sequence). The V and J ends lost 1 base and 9 bases, in that order; junction bases with no gene match: 5. This CDR3 comprises 14 residues. CDR3 DNA: TGTGCCAGCAGCTTAGGGGCGGGAGGCACTGAGCAGTTCTTC. It yields the protein CASSLGAGGTEQFF.

This clonotype was observed a handful of times. The V and J genes are TRBV20-1 and TRBJ2-7; D might be TRBD1 (6 bases). CDR1 is DFQATT, CDR2 SNEGSKA, per germline (reference sequence). There are 14 residues in the CDR3. Trimming removed 1 base at V and 0 bases at J, with 10 bases between. CDR3 coding DNA: TGCAGTGCTAGAGGAACAGGGTACTCCTACGAGCAGTACTTC. It is translated as CSARGTGYSYEQYF.

Only a few counts were recorded for this clonotype. The V gene is TRBV3-1, the J gene TRBJ1-2; TRBD1 might be the D (5 bases). The germline V and J ends were trimmed by 4 bases and 3 bases, with 15 bases remaining between them. Germline V gives CDR1 LGHDT, CDR2 YNNKEL (reference sequence). CDR3 length equals 15 residues. The CDR3 loop reads CASSRSGRLDYGYTF. The CDR3 region has the DNA TGTGCCAGCAGCCGCTCGGGACGCTTGGACTATGGCTACACCTTC.

This clonotype has ten or more counts. The chain employs TRBV4-3 and TRBJ2-3; 7 nucleotides line up with TRBD2. This CDR3 contains 15 residues. V shed 0 bases and J 2 bases; nucleotides not matched to a gene: 2. Germline CDR1 and CDR2: LGHNA and YSLEER. The CDR3 nucleotides read TGCGCCAGCAGCCAAGACCGGGGGGACACAGATACGCAGTATTTT. Amino acids: CASSQDRGDTDTQYF.